This is a list of T cell receptor beta chains from one sample in a study of a mutant IDH1 vaccine in newly diagnosed glioma. Their target antigens are unknown. The table came from immunoSEQ multiplex PCR; TCRdb's copy has only in-frame clones and leaves some out. The sample includes about 33,000 clones, roughly 70% of them seen just once. The sample consisted of PBMCs, taken from a glioma patient whose treatment included an IDH1 peptide vaccine. These receptors were taken from a man aged 35-49 years with glioma. Each CDR3 is given with its conserved first and last residue. D genes are given only for firm matches. Size is stated for part of the rows, as once, few or many counts, or as a class when the clone is expanded.

d_gene	v_gene	abundance	j_gene	CDR3aa	CDR3nt
-	TRBV7-2	-	TRBJ2-2	CASSPLTRNTGELFF	TGTGCCAGCAGCCCCCTCACTAGGAACACCGGGGAGCTGTTTTTT
-	TRBV27	-	TRBJ1-1	CASSFAGANTEAFF	TGTGCCAGCAGTTTCGCCGGGGCGAACACTGAAGCTTTCTTT
TRBD1	TRBV2	once	TRBJ2-3	CASSAGTGFVSDTQYF	TGTGCCAGCAGTGCCGGGACAGGGTTTGTCTCAGATACGCAGTATTTT
-	TRBV7-2	few	TRBJ2-3	CASSPDYQSTDTQYF	TGTGCCAGCAGCCCAGACTACCAGAGCACAGATACGCAGTATTTT
-	TRBV6-1	-	TRBJ2-1	CASNEGINEQFF	TGTGCCAGCAATGAGGGGATCAATGAGCAGTTCTTC
TRBD2	TRBV10-3	-	TRBJ2-3	CAISERTSAFGVDTQYF	TGTGCCATCAGTGAAAGGACTAGCGCCTTTGGAGTGGATACGCAGTATTTT
-	TRBV9	-	TRBJ1-2	CASSVGGSFYGYTF	TGTGCCAGCAGCGTAGGAGGGAGCTTCTATGGCTACACCTTC
TRBD1	TRBV19	-	TRBJ2-7	CASSIGGGDRGLEQYF	TGTGCCAGTAGTATCGGGGGAGGAGACAGGGGACTCGAGCAGTACTTC
-	TRBV5-6	-	TRBJ1-1	CASSPGPANTEAFF	TGTGCCAGCAGCCCAGGACCCGCGAACACTGAAGCTTTCTTT
-	TRBV5-1	-	TRBJ2-4	CASSPPLPIAKNIQYF	TGCGCCAGCAGCCCCCCTCTGCCGATAGCCAAAAACATTCAGTACTTC
-	TRBV7-9	-	TRBJ2-3	CASSNRLSTDTQYF	TGTGCCAGCAGCAACAGGCTAAGCACAGATACGCAGTATTTT
TRBD2	TRBV14	-	TRBJ2-7	CASSQDLTSRSYF	TGTGCCAGCAGCCAAGATTTGACTAGCCGATCCTACTTC
TRBD1	TRBV6-5	-	TRBJ1-1	CASSYDRGNTEAFF	TGTGCCAGCAGTTACGACAGGGGTAACACTGAAGCTTTCTTT
TRBD1	TRBV6-5	-	TRBJ2-5	CASSYSYGQVQETQYF	TGTGCCAGCAGTTACTCTTACGGACAGGTACAAGAGACCCAGTACTTC
TRBD2	TRBV29-1	-	TRBJ2-5	CSVAGGTTKETQYF	TGCAGCGTTGCGGGGGGTACCACAAAAGAGACCCAGTACTTC
-	TRBV11-3	-	TRBJ2-5	CASTNQETQYF	TGTGCCAGCACTAATCAAGAGACCCAGTACTTC
TRBD1	TRBV19	medium-sized	TRBJ1-1	CASSIRAGGLGTEAFF	TGTGCCAGTAGTATTCGGGCAGGGGGATTGGGCACTGAAGCTTTCTTT
-	TRBV7-8	once	TRBJ2-1	CASSLLEIGNEQFF	TGTGCCAGCAGCTTACTGGAGATAGGGAATGAGCAGTTCTTC
-	TRBV9	-	TRBJ1-6	CASSVAGRGSPLHF	TGTGCCAGCAGCGTAGCTGGGAGGGGATCACCCCTCCACTTT
-	TRBV15	-	TRBJ2-7	CATSRSWESSYEQYF	TGTGCCACCAGCAGGTCCTGGGAGAGCTCCTACGAGCAGTACTTC
TRBD2	TRBV5-1	-	TRBJ2-7	CASSPGLAGGPSEQYF	TGCGCCAGCAGCCCGGGACTAGCGGGAGGGCCCAGCGAGCAGTACTTC
TRBD2	TRBV4-1	-	TRBJ2-1	CASSPTSGRGNEQFF	TGCGCCAGCAGCCCGACTAGCGGACGAGGGAATGAGCAGTTCTTC
-	TRBV4-3	-	TRBJ2-1	CASSQSRTGLGGEQFF	TGCGCCAGCAGCCAATCTAGGACTGGCCTTGGGGGAGAGCAGTTCTTC
-	TRBV5-6	-	TRBJ1-5	CASSLLTPVGPQHF	TGTGCCAGCAGCTTATTAACCCCCGTGGGGCCCCAGCATTTT
TRBD2	TRBV7-2	-	TRBJ2-1	CASSLVPPAGGRGYEQFF	TGTGCCAGCAGCTTAGTTCCCCCGGCTGGCGGGAGGGGATATGAGCAGTTCTTC
-	TRBV7-8	few	TRBJ1-4	CASSRGQGNEKLFF	TGTGCCAGCAGCCGAGGGCAGGGGAATGAAAAACTGTTTTTT
-	TRBV2	-	TRBJ2-5	CASIRGPVQETQYF	TGTGCCAGCATCAGGGGCCCGGTCCAAGAGACCCAGTACTTC
-	TRBV5-1	-	TRBJ1-2	CASSLDTDNGYTF	TGCGCCAGCAGCTTGGACACGGATAATGGCTACACCTTC
-	TRBV11-2	few	TRBJ2-3	CASSPLRTDTQYF	TGTGCCAGCAGCCCATTACGCACAGATACGCAGTATTTT
TRBD2	TRBV9	-	TRBJ2-3	CASSVGTTPTDTQYF	TGTGCCAGCAGCGTGGGGACTACTCCCACAGATACGCAGTATTTT